The clone carrying this T cell receptor beta chain was detected ten times or more. Its antigen is currently unknown. The data derive from a study of blood T cells in healthy people across ages. Notes on the study in general: In these data, TCR beta diversity tracked strongly with naive T cell percentage.

It was with a sample-barcoded 5' primer and a J-beta primer mix that a second PCR of roughly 7 to 12 cycles was run. Every sample gave at least 3 million paired-end reads containing CDR3. TCRdb re-analysed the 5' RACE reads in MiXCR, keeping a single row per CDR3 protein. The top ten hold over 10% of the sample, which has some 880,000 distinct CDR3 sequences, about 36% seen once. With 0 bases removed from V and 3 bases from J, the gap between germline ends came to 11 bases. The CDR3 is made up of 15 amino acids. Per the germline V gene, CDR1 is MGHRA and CDR2 is YSYEKL. The clonotype was recovered from a man between 18 and 35 years old in good health. The chain carries TRBV4-1 and TRBJ1-2; D call uncertain. Material: blood. The CDR3 sequence is CASSQDGRRDYGYTF. The CDR3 nucleotides are TGCGCCAGCAGCCAAGATGGCAGAAGGGACTATGGCTACACCTTC.